These T cell receptor beta chains were read from a single sample in a study of shared clonotypes between healthy human individuals. The method was immunoSEQ multiplex PCR; TCRdb's version includes in-frame clones alone and lacks a portion of them. The sample contains 2 million to 2.5 million clones, around 90% of which appear only once. The sequenced material came from naive CD4+ T cells from PBMCs. The receptor set was obtained from a young man in good health. Some clones in this sample may be carry-over from other donors' samples. The CDR3 runs from the conserved cysteine through the conserved F or W. D genes are given only for firm matches. A clone size is listed for some rows: how often the clone was seen (once, few, many), or a class if it is expanded.

TRBV6-6,-,TRBJ1-1,-,CASRLRVQLEAFF,TGTGCCAGCAGGCTCAGGGTACAACTTGAAGCTTTCTTT
TRBV12-5,-,TRBJ2-3,-,CASGPDLRTDTQYF,TGTGCTAGTGGCCCGGACTTACGCACAGATACGCAGTATTTT
TRBV19,-,TRBJ2-7,few,CASSMTGRLDEQYF,TGTGCCAGTAGTATGACAGGGAGGTTGGACGAGCAGTACTTC
TRBV7-3,-,TRBJ2-5,once,CASSRGTQETQYF,TGTGCCAGCAGCCGCGGGACCCAAGAGACCCAGTACTTC
TRBV9,-,TRBJ2-1,-,CASSVAPQGSYNEQFF,TGTGCCAGCAGCGTAGCTCCCCAGGGTTCCTACAATGAGCAGTTCTTC
TRBV27,-,TRBJ2-2,-,CASSLFGQGVNKRTGELFF,TGTGCCAGCAGTTTATTTGGTCAGGGCGTAAATAAGCGCACCGGGGAGCTGTTTTTT
TRBV4-2,-,TRBJ2-3,-,CASSQEVKRTQYF,TGTGCCAGCAGCCAAGAGGTCAAGCGTACGCAGTATTTT
TRBV7-2,-,TRBJ2-3,-,CASSLDGNTDTQYF,TGTGCCAGCAGCTTAGATGGGAACACAGATACGCAGTATTTT
TRBV10-3,-,TRBJ1-2,once,CAISESNGQAGVRGYTF,TGTGCCATCAGTGAGTCAAATGGACAAGCGGGGGTCCGGGGCTACACCTTC
TRBV14,-,TRBJ2-5,-,CASSQAREETQYF,TGTGCCAGCAGCCAAGCCAGGGAGGAGACCCAGTACTTC
TRBV18,TRBD1,TRBJ1-2,-,CASSPPDRPYGYTF,TGTGCCAGCTCACCACCGGACAGGCCCTATGGCTACACCTTC
TRBV7-9,-,TRBJ2-7,-,CASSPPSREFEQYF,TGTGCCAGCAGCCCCCCTTCTCGGGAATTCGAGCAGTACTTC
TRBV18,-,TRBJ1-1,-,CASSLGGGNTEAFF,TGTGCCAGCTCTCTAGGAGGGGGGAACACTGAAGCTTTCTTT
TRBV7-8,-,TRBJ2-7,-,CASSFIVGSKSSYEQYF,TGTGCCAGCAGCTTTATCGTTGGGTCCAAGAGCTCCTACGAGCAGTACTTC
TRBV9,-,TRBJ1-1,few,CASSVAAVAWAEAFF,TGTGCCAGCAGCGTAGCGGCGGTAGCGTGGGCTGAAGCTTTCTTT
TRBV7-8,-,TRBJ2-3,-,CASSQNERPLDTQYF,TGTGCCAGCAGCCAAAACGAGCGCCCCTTAGATACGCAGTATTTT
TRBV6-6,-,TRBJ1-5,few,CASKPAPLQPQHF,TGTGCCAGCAAACCGGCCCCTTTGCAGCCCCAGCATTTT
TRBV28,TRBD1,TRBJ1-2,-,CASSLQGRTGADGYTF,TGTGCCAGCAGTTTACAGGGCCGGACAGGGGCCGACGGCTACACCTTC
TRBV5-4,TRBD2,TRBJ2-7,-,CASSRGRTSNYEQYF,TGTGCCAGCAGCCGGGGGAGGACTAGTAACTACGAGCAGTACTTC
TRBV9,-,TRBJ2-5,-,CASSVGPQETQYF,TGTGCCAGCAGCGTAGGCCCCCAAGAGACCCAGTACTTC
TRBV9,-,TRBJ2-3,-,CASSARGRTDTQYF,TGTGCCAGCAGTGCCCGGGGGCGGACAGATACGCAGTATTTT
TRBV27,-,TRBJ2-6,-,CASRRSGSGANVLTF,TGTGCCAGCAGGCGCAGCGGCTCTGGGGCCAACGTCCTGACTTTC
TRBV5-6,-,TRBJ2-3,-,CASSLGLVGTDTQYF,TGTGCCAGCAGCTTGGGGCTGGTGGGCACAGATACGCAGTATTTT
TRBV30,TRBD1,TRBJ1-1,-,CAVQGDKWNTEAFF,TGTGCCGTACAGGGGGACAAATGGAACACTGAAGCTTTCTTT
TRBV7-3,-,TRBJ2-6,-,CASSSTGANVLTF,TGTGCCAGCAGCTCAACTGGGGCCAACGTCCTGACTTTC
TRBV5-4,TRBD2,TRBJ2-1,-,CASSSRSGSSYNEQFF,TGTGCCAGCAGCTCCCGTAGCGGGAGCTCCTACAATGAGCAGTTCTTC
TRBV6-5,-,TRBJ1-3,-,CASSYYPGNTIYF,TGTGCCAGCAGTTATTACCCTGGAAACACCATATATTTT
TRBV5-3,-,TRBJ2-1,-,CARSFLSEFF,TGTGCCAGAAGCTTTCTGTCGGAGTTCTTC
TRBV28,TRBD1,TRBJ2-5,once,CASSSWTGVETQYF,TGTGCCAGCAGCTCTTGGACAGGGGTAGAGACCCAGTACTTC
TRBV19,-,TRBJ1-5,few,CASSMAITRDQPQHF,TGTGCCAGTAGTATGGCTATCACTAGGGATCAGCCCCAGCATTTT
TRBV7-3,TRBD2,TRBJ2-2,-,CASSPPSGGTNTGELFF,TGTGCCAGCAGCCCGCCCAGCGGGGGAACGAACACCGGGGAGCTGTTTTTT
TRBV7-9,-,TRBJ2-3,-,CASSLEGRPRINLDTQYF,TGTGCCAGCAGCTTAGAGGGCAGACCCCGCATTAATTTAGATACGCAGTATTTT
TRBV28,-,TRBJ2-7,-,CASIPSTAPYEQYF,TGTGCCAGCATACCCAGCACAGCCCCCTACGAGCAGTACTTC
TRBV15,-,TRBJ2-7,-,CATSFPRASFYEQYF,TGTGCCACCAGCTTCCCAAGGGCCAGCTTTTACGAGCAGTACTTC
TRBV19,-,TRBJ1-1,-,CASKENRRMNTEAFF,TGTGCCAGTAAGGAAAACAGGAGAATGAACACTGAAGCTTTCTTT
TRBV6-5,-,TRBJ1-1,-,CASKSGDNSGTEAFF,TGTGCCAGCAAATCGGGTGATAACTCGGGCACTGAAGCTTTCTTT
TRBV5-4,-,TRBJ1-1,-,CASSPPGQNTEAFF,TGTGCCAGCAGCCCTCCTGGCCAGAACACTGAAGCTTTCTTT
TRBV7-2,-,TRBJ2-7,-,CASSLLVYEQYF,TGTGCCAGCAGCTTATTGGTTTACGAGCAGTACTTC
TRBV5-6,-,TRBJ1-2,-,CASSPSTPYGYTF,TGTGCCAGCAGCCCTTCGACGCCCTATGGCTACACCTTC
TRBV10-3,-,TRBJ2-1,-,CAISEGDEQFF,TGTGCCATCAGTGAGGGGGATGAGCAGTTCTTC
TRBV18,TRBD2,TRBJ2-5,-,CASSPVASGGQETQYF,TGTGCCAGCTCACCAGTGGCTAGCGGGGGCCAAGAGACCCAGTACTTC
TRBV7-9,TRBD2,TRBJ2-1,-,CASSEGTSGRVQFF,TGTGCCAGCAGCGAGGGGACTAGCGGGAGGGTGCAGTTCTTC
TRBV18,TRBD2,TRBJ2-3,-,CASSPTAGAIQYTQYF,TGTGCCAGCTCACCGACAGCGGGAGCTATTCAGTATACGCAGTATTTT
TRBV7-2,-,TRBJ1-2,-,CASSLDSNYGYTF,TGTGCCAGCAGCTTAGACAGCAACTATGGCTACACCTTC
TRBV11-2,-,TRBJ2-1,-,CASSFYRGLEFF,TGTGCCAGCAGCTTTTATCGGGGGCTGGAGTTCTTC
TRBV18,-,TRBJ1-5,-,CASSQGPPGINQPQHF,TGTGCCAGCTCACAGGGGCCGCCAGGGATCAATCAGCCCCAGCATTTT
TRBV28,-,TRBJ2-7,-,CASSAGTLGSGYEQYF,TGTGCCAGCAGTGCGGGTACTTTGGGGTCGGGCTACGAGCAGTACTTC
TRBV25-1,-,TRBJ1-3,-,CASSEAASGNTIYF,TGTGCCAGCAGTGAGGCAGCCTCTGGAAACACCATATATTTT
TRBV5-6,-,TRBJ2-1,-,CASSLTFMNEQFF,TGTGCCAGCAGCTTGACTTTTATGAATGAGCAGTTCTTC
TRBV29-1,-,TRBJ2-3,once,CSVRLGGSTDTQYF,TGCAGCGTTCGACTAGGGGGGTCCACAGATACGCAGTATTTT
TRBV11-2,-,TRBJ1-4,-,CASREGNRQPKEKLFF,TGTGCCAGCAGGGAGGGGAACCGCCAACCCAAGGAAAAACTGTTTTTT
TRBV7-7,TRBD1,TRBJ2-5,-,CASSQTGRETQYF,TGTGCCAGCAGCCAGACAGGGCGAGAGACCCAGTACTTC
TRBV29-1,TRBD1,TRBJ1-4,-,CSASTGGVEKLFF,TGCAGCGCTTCGACAGGGGGCGTCGAAAAACTGTTTTTT
TRBV10-3,-,TRBJ1-2,-,CAISDSSWRGYTF,TGTGCCATCAGTGACAGCTCCTGGCGGGGCTACACCTTC
TRBV18,-,TRBJ1-1,-,CASSPVGGGTEAFF,TGTGCCAGCTCACCCGTGGGAGGGGGGACTGAAGCTTTCTTT
TRBV9,-,TRBJ1-2,-,CASSVVGQNYGYTF,TGTGCCAGCAGCGTAGTTGGCCAGAACTATGGCTACACCTTC
TRBV5-1,-,TRBJ2-4,once,CASSSPVLLAKNIQYF,TGCGCCAGCAGCTCGCCAGTCCTCTTAGCCAAAAACATTCAGTACTTC
TRBV5-8,-,TRBJ2-6,once,CASSPPVGGANVPTF,TGTGCCAGCAGTCCTCCAGTGGGTGGGGCCAACGTCCCGACTTTC
TRBV7-3,TRBD1,TRBJ2-1,-,CASSPGGTYNEQFF,TGTGCCAGCAGCCCAGGGGGCACGTACAATGAGCAGTTCTTC
TRBV18,-,TRBJ1-2,-,CASSQEVHGYTF,TGTGCCAGCTCTCAGGAGGTCCATGGCTACACCTTC